A selection of T cell receptor beta chains follows, all from one sample in a study of shared clonotypes between healthy human individuals. Here immunoSEQ multiplex PCR was the method, and the copy in TCRdb shows in-frame clones only, minus some. This table has around 1.9 million clones, 85% to 95% appearing once. Sequences were obtained from naive CD8+ T cells from PBMCs. The source of these receptors is a man younger than 35 in good health. Some clones in this sample may be carry-over from other donors' samples. Each CDR3 is given with its conserved first and last residue. Fields, in order: D gene, clone size, CDR3 length, V gene, J gene, CDR3 DNA, CDR3 protein. The D gene is left open where the match is weak. For some rows the clone size is stated as once, few or many, or as a class when expanded; others skip it.

d_call: TRBD2; clone_size: NA; cdr3_length: 19; v_call: TRBV4-3; j_call: TRBJ2-7; cdr3_nt: TGCGCCAGCAGCCAAGATCATCTAGCGGGGTGGGGCGACTCCTACGAGCAGTACTTC; cdr3_aa: CASSQDHLAGWGDSYEQYF
d_call: NA; clone_size: NA; cdr3_length: 13; v_call: TRBV6-6; j_call: TRBJ2-1; cdr3_nt: TGTGCCAGCAGTTACGGGGCAAGCAATGAGCAGTTCTTC; cdr3_aa: CASSYGASNEQFF
d_call: NA; clone_size: NA; cdr3_length: 15; v_call: TRBV5-1; j_call: TRBJ2-3; cdr3_nt: TGCGCCAGCAGCTTGGCCCCGGCGCACACAGATACGCAGTATTTT; cdr3_aa: CASSLAPAHTDTQYF
d_call: NA; clone_size: NA; cdr3_length: 12; v_call: TRBV27; j_call: TRBJ1-2; cdr3_nt: TGTGCCAGCAGTGGGGCAGGGATCGGCTACACCTTC; cdr3_aa: CASSGAGIGYTF
d_call: NA; clone_size: NA; cdr3_length: 14; v_call: TRBV6-6; j_call: TRBJ2-7; cdr3_nt: TGTGCCAGCAGTTACTCGGCACCCTCCTACGAGCAGTACTTC; cdr3_aa: CASSYSAPSYEQYF
d_call: NA; clone_size: NA; cdr3_length: 16; v_call: TRBV7-9; j_call: TRBJ2-3; cdr3_nt: TGTGCCAGCAGCGGGATCGGGACGTCCACGGCTGGTGCGCAGTATTTT; cdr3_aa: CASSGIGTSTAGAQYF
d_call: NA; clone_size: NA; cdr3_length: 15; v_call: TRBV28; j_call: TRBJ1-3; cdr3_nt: TGTGCCAGCAGTCCCGACGGGGGCTCTGGAAACACCATATATTTT; cdr3_aa: CASSPDGGSGNTIYF
d_call: TRBD2; clone_size: NA; cdr3_length: 18; v_call: TRBV7-9; j_call: TRBJ2-1; cdr3_nt: TGTGCCAGCAGCTTAGAACTAGCGGGAGAGAGGCGGGACAATGAGCAGTTCTTC; cdr3_aa: CASSLELAGERRDNEQFF
d_call: NA; clone_size: NA; cdr3_length: 15; v_call: TRBV5-1; j_call: TRBJ2-3; cdr3_nt: TGCGCCAGCAGCTCCGATCGGGATAACACAGATACGCAGTATTTT; cdr3_aa: CASSSDRDNTDTQYF
d_call: NA; clone_size: NA; cdr3_length: 14; v_call: TRBV6-5; j_call: TRBJ2-7; cdr3_nt: TGTGCCAGCAGTCCCGGACAGATTGCCTACGAGCAGTACTTC; cdr3_aa: CASSPGQIAYEQYF
d_call: TRBD1; clone_size: NA; cdr3_length: 12; v_call: TRBV10-3; j_call: TRBJ2-2; cdr3_nt: TGTGCCGCCAGGACAGGGGCCGGGGAGCTGTTTTTT; cdr3_aa: CAARTGAGELFF
d_call: NA; clone_size: NA; cdr3_length: 13; v_call: TRBV29-1; j_call: TRBJ2-7; cdr3_nt: TGCAGCGTTGAGGTGGGTCAAAGCTACGAGCAGTACTTC; cdr3_aa: CSVEVGQSYEQYF
d_call: NA; clone_size: NA; cdr3_length: 14; v_call: TRBV29-1; j_call: TRBJ2-3; cdr3_nt: TGCAGCGTTGATCGACGAACTAGCACAGATACGCAGTATTTT; cdr3_aa: CSVDRRTSTDTQYF
d_call: NA; clone_size: NA; cdr3_length: 13; v_call: TRBV4-1; j_call: TRBJ2-5; cdr3_nt: TGCGCCAGCAGTCTTATGCCCCAAGAGACCCAGTACTTC; cdr3_aa: CASSLMPQETQYF
d_call: NA; clone_size: NA; cdr3_length: 12; v_call: TRBV27; j_call: TRBJ2-7; cdr3_nt: TGTGCCACTGCGCAGGGAATACACGAGCAGTACTTC; cdr3_aa: CATAQGIHEQYF
d_call: NA; clone_size: NA; cdr3_length: 13; v_call: TRBV29-1; j_call: TRBJ2-7; cdr3_nt: TGCAGCGTTGGGTCACGCCGGGGCCCTGAGCAGTACTTC; cdr3_aa: CSVGSRRGPEQYF
d_call: TRBD2; clone_size: NA; cdr3_length: 15; v_call: TRBV29-1; j_call: TRBJ2-7; cdr3_nt: TGCAGCGTTGAAGTTCCTAGCGGGTATCCCTACGAGCAGTACTTC; cdr3_aa: CSVEVPSGYPYEQYF
d_call: TRBD1; clone_size: NA; cdr3_length: 13; v_call: TRBV9; j_call: TRBJ1-2; cdr3_nt: TGTGCCAGCAGCACAGGGGGCAGATTAGGCTACACCTTC; cdr3_aa: CASSTGGRLGYTF
d_call: NA; clone_size: NA; cdr3_length: 17; v_call: TRBV11-2; j_call: TRBJ2-5; cdr3_nt: TGTGCCAGCAGCTCACCAATCGGCAGGGTCGGGCAAGAGACCCAGTACTTC; cdr3_aa: CASSSPIGRVGQETQYF
d_call: NA; clone_size: NA; cdr3_length: 12; v_call: TRBV5-1; j_call: TRBJ1-2; cdr3_nt: TGCGCCAGCAGCTTGGACAGCGGTGGCTACACCTTC; cdr3_aa: CASSLDSGGYTF
d_call: NA; clone_size: NA; cdr3_length: 15; v_call: TRBV4-2; j_call: TRBJ2-7; cdr3_nt: TGTGCCAGCAGCCAAGATAGGGGTACAGGCTACGAGCAGTACTTC; cdr3_aa: CASSQDRGTGYEQYF
d_call: TRBD1; clone_size: NA; cdr3_length: 16; v_call: TRBV11-2; j_call: TRBJ2-5; cdr3_nt: TGTGCCAGCAGCTCCCCGCGACAGGGTCTAAGGGAGACCCAGTACTTC; cdr3_aa: CASSSPRQGLRETQYF
d_call: NA; clone_size: NA; cdr3_length: 13; v_call: TRBV27; j_call: TRBJ2-2; cdr3_nt: TGTGCCAGCAGTTTACAGGGGTCCGGGGAGCTGTTTTTT; cdr3_aa: CASSLQGSGELFF
d_call: NA; clone_size: NA; cdr3_length: 16; v_call: TRBV28; j_call: TRBJ2-7; cdr3_nt: TGTGCCAGCAGTTTAAGGGGGGTTCGTTCGGAAGACGAGCAGTACTTC; cdr3_aa: CASSLRGVRSEDEQYF
d_call: NA; clone_size: NA; cdr3_length: 13; v_call: TRBV25-1; j_call: TRBJ1-1; cdr3_nt: TGTGCCAGCACCGAGGGAAGGACCACTGAAGCTTTCTTT; cdr3_aa: CASTEGRTTEAFF
d_call: NA; clone_size: NA; cdr3_length: 16; v_call: TRBV4-1; j_call: TRBJ2-1; cdr3_nt: TGCGCCAGCAGTCATACACAGCGGATCTCCTACAATGAGCAGTTCTTC; cdr3_aa: CASSHTQRISYNEQFF
d_call: TRBD2; clone_size: NA; cdr3_length: 15; v_call: TRBV14; j_call: TRBJ2-7; cdr3_nt: TGTGCCAGCAGCCAAGTTTCTAGCGGGACCTACGAGCAGTACTTC; cdr3_aa: CASSQVSSGTYEQYF
d_call: NA; clone_size: NA; cdr3_length: 14; v_call: TRBV27; j_call: TRBJ2-7; cdr3_nt: TGTGCCAGCAGTCCGTGGGACGGGAACTACGAGCAGTACTTC; cdr3_aa: CASSPWDGNYEQYF
d_call: TRBD1; clone_size: NA; cdr3_length: 15; v_call: TRBV2; j_call: TRBJ1-2; cdr3_nt: TGTGCCAGCAGCGAGGGGCCAGGGGGCGTCTATGGCTACACCTTC; cdr3_aa: CASSEGPGGVYGYTF
d_call: TRBD2; clone_size: NA; cdr3_length: 14; v_call: TRBV27; j_call: TRBJ2-1; cdr3_nt: TGTGCCAGCAGTTTGCGGCTAGCGGGAGCCGAGCAGTTCTTC; cdr3_aa: CASSLRLAGAEQFF
d_call: TRBD2; clone_size: NA; cdr3_length: 17; v_call: TRBV10-3; j_call: TRBJ2-2; cdr3_nt: TGTGCCATCAGTGGCGGCGGGTTAGCGGGAACCACCGGGGAGCTGTTTTTT; cdr3_aa: CAISGGGLAGTTGELFF
d_call: NA; clone_size: NA; cdr3_length: 19; v_call: TRBV4-2; j_call: TRBJ2-4; cdr3_nt: TGTGCCAGCAGCCAAGACCCGCACGTTCGAGGGCTAGCCAAAAACATTCAGTACTTC; cdr3_aa: CASSQDPHVRGLAKNIQYF
d_call: NA; clone_size: NA; cdr3_length: 15; v_call: TRBV5-1; j_call: TRBJ2-3; cdr3_nt: TGCGCCAGCAGCTTGGGTGCGGGTAGCACAGATACGCAGTATTTT; cdr3_aa: CASSLGAGSTDTQYF
d_call: NA; clone_size: NA; cdr3_length: 19; v_call: TRBV10-3; j_call: TRBJ1-2; cdr3_nt: TGTGCCGCCCAGAGTCCCCGCGCGTATGCCAACAGCTCTAACTATGGCTACACCTTC; cdr3_aa: CAAQSPRAYANSSNYGYTF
d_call: NA; clone_size: NA; cdr3_length: 9; v_call: TRBV20-1; j_call: TRBJ1-2; cdr3_nt: TGCAGTGCTAGACGTGGCTACACCTTC; cdr3_aa: CSARRGYTF
d_call: NA; clone_size: NA; cdr3_length: 11; v_call: TRBV5-1; j_call: TRBJ2-5; cdr3_nt: TGCGCCAGCAGCTGGCCCGGGGAAAAGTACTTC; cdr3_aa: CASSWPGEKYF
d_call: TRBD1; clone_size: NA; cdr3_length: 16; v_call: TRBV6-1; j_call: TRBJ1-1; cdr3_nt: TGTGCCAGCAGTGAACCGACAGGGGGCCTGAACACTGAAGCTTTCTTT; cdr3_aa: CASSEPTGGLNTEAFF
d_call: NA; clone_size: NA; cdr3_length: 15; v_call: TRBV7-9; j_call: TRBJ2-7; cdr3_nt: TGTGCCAGCAGCGCTCCGGAGACTCGGTCCTACGAGCAGTACTTC; cdr3_aa: CASSAPETRSYEQYF
d_call: TRBD2; clone_size: NA; cdr3_length: 15; v_call: TRBV6-1; j_call: TRBJ2-1; cdr3_nt: TGTGCCAGCAGTACGGGACTAGCGGATTACAATGAGCAGTTCTTC; cdr3_aa: CASSTGLADYNEQFF
d_call: TRBD2; clone_size: NA; cdr3_length: 15; v_call: TRBV27; j_call: TRBJ2-1; cdr3_nt: TGTGCCAGCATGATTTTAGCGGGCCCCTACAATGAGCAGTTCTTC; cdr3_aa: CASMILAGPYNEQFF
d_call: NA; clone_size: NA; cdr3_length: 15; v_call: TRBV11-2; j_call: TRBJ1-1; cdr3_nt: TGTGCCAGCAGCTTAGATCTGGGGGCGATGACTGAAGCTTTCTTT; cdr3_aa: CASSLDLGAMTEAFF
d_call: TRBD1; clone_size: NA; cdr3_length: 15; v_call: TRBV6-4; j_call: TRBJ1-3; cdr3_nt: TGTGCCAGCAGTACGGACAGGGGGCCTGGAAACACCATATATTTT; cdr3_aa: CASSTDRGPGNTIYF
d_call: NA; clone_size: NA; cdr3_length: 14; v_call: TRBV5-6; j_call: TRBJ2-7; cdr3_nt: TGTGCCAGCAGCTTGTCTGTCCTACCCTACGAGCAGTACTTC; cdr3_aa: CASSLSVLPYEQYF
d_call: TRBD1; clone_size: NA; cdr3_length: 14; v_call: TRBV5-4; j_call: TRBJ1-2; cdr3_nt: TGTGCCAGCAGCACCACGGGACAGGGAAATGGCTACACCTTC; cdr3_aa: CASSTTGQGNGYTF
d_call: NA; clone_size: NA; cdr3_length: 14; v_call: TRBV30; j_call: TRBJ2-7; cdr3_nt: TGTGCCTGGAGTGGAGGAGGGATAACCTACGAGCAGTACTTC; cdr3_aa: CAWSGGGITYEQYF
d_call: TRBD1; clone_size: once; cdr3_length: 16; v_call: TRBV4-1; j_call: TRBJ2-1; cdr3_nt: TGCGCCAGCAGCCAAGCCACGGGACAGGGGGCCAATGAGCAGTTCTTC; cdr3_aa: CASSQATGQGANEQFF
d_call: NA; clone_size: once; cdr3_length: 16; v_call: TRBV4-1; j_call: TRBJ1-1; cdr3_nt: TGCGCCAGCAGCCAAGACGCCTTGCGCATGAACACTGAAGCTTTCTTT; cdr3_aa: CASSQDALRMNTEAFF
d_call: NA; clone_size: NA; cdr3_length: 13; v_call: TRBV5-6; j_call: TRBJ1-6; cdr3_nt: TGTGCCAGCAGCCACAGCCTTAATTCACCCCTCCACTTT; cdr3_aa: CASSHSLNSPLHF
d_call: NA; clone_size: NA; cdr3_length: 11; v_call: TRBV27; j_call: TRBJ2-1; cdr3_nt: TGTGCCAGCAGCCTCTACAATGAGCAGTTCTTC; cdr3_aa: CASSLYNEQFF
d_call: NA; clone_size: NA; cdr3_length: 14; v_call: TRBV9; j_call: TRBJ1-2; cdr3_nt: TGTGCCAGCGACCCAGCAGGGGCTAACTATGGCTACACCTTC; cdr3_aa: CASDPAGANYGYTF
d_call: NA; clone_size: NA; cdr3_length: 16; v_call: TRBV9; j_call: TRBJ1-4; cdr3_nt: TGTGCCAGCAGCGTAGGGAGGGCGGTCGCTAATGAAAAACTGTTTTTT; cdr3_aa: CASSVGRAVANEKLFF
d_call: TRBD1; clone_size: NA; cdr3_length: 14; v_call: TRBV2; j_call: TRBJ2-7; cdr3_nt: TGTGCCAGCAGGCGAGTAGGACAGGGTCGGGCGCAGTACTTC; cdr3_aa: CASRRVGQGRAQYF
d_call: NA; clone_size: NA; cdr3_length: 14; v_call: TRBV7-9; j_call: TRBJ2-3; cdr3_nt: TGTGCCAGCAGCTTGGTCCCAAGCACAGATACGCAGTATTTT; cdr3_aa: CASSLVPSTDTQYF
d_call: TRBD1; clone_size: NA; cdr3_length: 14; v_call: TRBV6-5; j_call: TRBJ1-2; cdr3_nt: TGTGCCAGCAGCCCTCAGGGGGGGACATTCGGCTACACCTTC; cdr3_aa: CASSPQGGTFGYTF
d_call: TRBD1; clone_size: NA; cdr3_length: 17; v_call: TRBV6-4; j_call: TRBJ1-2; cdr3_nt: TGTGCCAGCAGATCCGACCGGGAGGGGGCCCGCCACTATGGCTACACCTTC; cdr3_aa: CASRSDREGARHYGYTF
d_call: TRBD2; clone_size: NA; cdr3_length: 16; v_call: TRBV7-9; j_call: TRBJ2-1; cdr3_nt: TGTGCCAGCAGCTCGCCCCTAGCGGGAGGCTACAATGAGCAGTTCTTC; cdr3_aa: CASSSPLAGGYNEQFF
d_call: NA; clone_size: NA; cdr3_length: 13; v_call: TRBV5-1; j_call: TRBJ1-3; cdr3_nt: TGCGCCAGCAGCGAGGACAGTGGAAACACCATATATTTT; cdr3_aa: CASSEDSGNTIYF
d_call: NA; clone_size: NA; cdr3_length: 12; v_call: TRBV7-9; j_call: TRBJ2-1; cdr3_nt: TGTGCCAGCAGCTTAGGAGGGACTGAGCAGTTCTTC; cdr3_aa: CASSLGGTEQFF
d_call: TRBD1; clone_size: NA; cdr3_length: 13; v_call: TRBV29-1; j_call: TRBJ1-5; cdr3_nt: TGCAGCGCTTTGACAGGGGGGTATCAGCCCCAGCATTTT; cdr3_aa: CSALTGGYQPQHF
d_call: NA; clone_size: NA; cdr3_length: 15; v_call: TRBV4-1; j_call: TRBJ2-4; cdr3_nt: TGCGCCAGCAAGGAAGGTTCGGGATTTGGGGCCATTCAGTACTTC; cdr3_aa: CASKEGSGFGAIQYF